This TCR beta chain originates from a study of OX40 agonist ivuxolimab in advanced cancers. Concerning the study at large: The costimulatory receptor OX40 (CD134) was targeted by ivuxolimab, a fully human IgG2 agonistic monoclonal antibody. Intravenous ivuxolimab was administered to patients every 2 weeks at six dose levels: 0.01, 0.1, 0.3, 1.5, 3 and 10 mg/kg. Of the 50 to 55 dose-escalation patients, hepatocellular carcinoma was present in about 20, melanoma in roughly 15, renal cell carcinoma in 9 and head and neck cancer in 9. In the dose-escalation cohort, 70% to 85% of patients were male, and the mean age was around 60 years, with a range of roughly 20 to 80. Prior anti-PD-1, anti-PD-L1 or anti-CTLA-4 therapy was permitted, and checkpoint inhibitors had been received by less than 45% of dose-escalation patients. Three dose-escalation patients achieved partial responses, one with hepatocellular carcinoma and two with cutaneous melanoma. Peripheral TCRbeta sequencing was intended to test whether TCR sequence diversity was altered and clonal T-cell expansion was caused by ivuxolimab. The paper reports the monotherapy dose-escalation portion (N ≈ 52 patients) of the phase I ivuxolimab trial.

Patients with a history of autoimmune disease or receiving systemic immunosuppression were excluded from the trial. Peripheral blood for TCR sequencing was collected from all dose cohorts at baseline, on cycle 4 day 1, and on cycle 7 day 1. The samples were drawn from a first-in-human, open-label, multicenter phase I dose-escalation trial of ivuxolimab. Adults with locally advanced or metastatic melanoma, renal cell carcinoma, hepatocellular carcinoma or head and neck squamous cell carcinoma were enrolled in the trial. CD4+ and CD8+ T cells were sorted separately from peripheral blood before TCR sequencing. As concerns this clone: Its antigen is currently not known. Qualities for individual bases were not recorded, and no much larger clone is one base off.

Genomic DNA was isolated from the sorted cells so that the TCRbeta CDR3 region could be sequenced. TCRbeta CDR3 regions were sequenced using the immunoSEQ Assay. This immuneACCESS table, as held by TCRdb, lists in-frame sequences with V and J called but not all clones. Of the missing ones, under half trace to an unresolved V gene in checked studies; the others have no known cause. The sample table contains some 31,000 clones; only one count was recorded for more than 70% of them. In total, the top ten clones hold roughly 23% of the sample. The research as a whole found: The antigen specificity of the clonally expanded peripheral T cells was not determined. After ivuxolimab, CD8+ T cells had more expanded clones than CD4+ T cells on average. In the 0.1-3.0 mg/kg groups, partial responders had among the lowest normalized peripheral clonal expansion, particularly in CD8+ T cells. At doses from 0.1 to 3.0 mg/kg, clonal expansion was seen in both CD4+ and CD8+ blood T cells between baseline and week 6. Low levels of normalized T-cell clonal expansion were also seen in some nonresponding patients.

In the germline V gene, CDR1 corresponds to MNHEY and CDR2 to SVGAGI. V is cut by 2 bases and J by 0 bases, and the space between the germline ends is 2 bases. From the cysteine up to the phenylalanine, the CDR3 has a length of 13 residues. The sequence is cut down to CDR3 DNA, 39 bases in frame from base 1. The chain is assembled from TRBV6-5 and TRBJ1-3, with an unclear D gene assignment. This TCR was recovered from an adult with an advanced solid tumor such as melanoma, head and neck, liver or kidney cancer. The specimen was CD4+ or CD8+ T cells sorted from blood, collected in a trial of the OX40 agonist ivuxolimab. The nucleotide sequence reads as follows: TGTGCCAGCAGTTACGCCTCTGGAAACACCATATATTTT. It translates to CASSYASGNTIYF.